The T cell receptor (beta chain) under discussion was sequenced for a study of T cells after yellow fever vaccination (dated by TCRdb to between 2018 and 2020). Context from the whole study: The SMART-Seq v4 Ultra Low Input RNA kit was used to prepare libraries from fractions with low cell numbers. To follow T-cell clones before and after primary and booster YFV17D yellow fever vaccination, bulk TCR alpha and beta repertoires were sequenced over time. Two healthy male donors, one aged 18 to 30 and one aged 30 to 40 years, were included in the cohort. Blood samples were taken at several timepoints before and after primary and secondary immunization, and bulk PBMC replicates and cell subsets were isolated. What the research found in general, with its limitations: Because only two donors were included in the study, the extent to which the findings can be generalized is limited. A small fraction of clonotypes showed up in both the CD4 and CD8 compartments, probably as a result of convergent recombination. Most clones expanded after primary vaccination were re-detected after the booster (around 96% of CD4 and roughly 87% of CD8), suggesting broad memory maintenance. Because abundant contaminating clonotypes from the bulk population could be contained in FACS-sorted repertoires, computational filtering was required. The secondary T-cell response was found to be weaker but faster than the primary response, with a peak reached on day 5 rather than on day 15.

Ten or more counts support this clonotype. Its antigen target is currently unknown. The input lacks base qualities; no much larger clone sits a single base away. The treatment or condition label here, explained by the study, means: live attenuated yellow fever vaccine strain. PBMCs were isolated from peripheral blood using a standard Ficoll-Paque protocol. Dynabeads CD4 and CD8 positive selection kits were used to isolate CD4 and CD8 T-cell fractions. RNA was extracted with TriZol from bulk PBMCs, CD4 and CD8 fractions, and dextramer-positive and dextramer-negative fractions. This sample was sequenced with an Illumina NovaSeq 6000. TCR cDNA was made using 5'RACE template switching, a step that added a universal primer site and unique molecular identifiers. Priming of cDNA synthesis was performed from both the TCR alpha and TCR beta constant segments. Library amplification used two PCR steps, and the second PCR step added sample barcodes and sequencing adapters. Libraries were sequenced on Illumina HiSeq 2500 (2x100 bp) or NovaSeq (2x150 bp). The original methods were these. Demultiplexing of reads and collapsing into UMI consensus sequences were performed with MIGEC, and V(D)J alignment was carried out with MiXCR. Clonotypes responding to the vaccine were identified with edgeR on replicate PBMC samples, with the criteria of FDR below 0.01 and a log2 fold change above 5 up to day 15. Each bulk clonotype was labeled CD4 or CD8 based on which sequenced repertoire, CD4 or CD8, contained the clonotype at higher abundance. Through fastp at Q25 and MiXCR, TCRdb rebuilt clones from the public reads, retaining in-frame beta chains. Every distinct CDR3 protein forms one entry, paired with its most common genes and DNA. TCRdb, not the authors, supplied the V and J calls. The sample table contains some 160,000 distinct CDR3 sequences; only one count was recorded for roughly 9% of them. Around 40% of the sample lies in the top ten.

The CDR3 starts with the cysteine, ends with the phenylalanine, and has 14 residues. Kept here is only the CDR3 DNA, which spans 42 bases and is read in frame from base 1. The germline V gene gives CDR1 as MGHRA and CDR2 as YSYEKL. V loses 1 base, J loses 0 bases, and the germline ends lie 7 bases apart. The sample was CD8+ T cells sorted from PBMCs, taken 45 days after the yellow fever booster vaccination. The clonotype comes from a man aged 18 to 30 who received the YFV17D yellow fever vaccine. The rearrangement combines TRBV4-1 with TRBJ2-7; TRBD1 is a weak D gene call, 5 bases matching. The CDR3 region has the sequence CASSQVRASYEQYF. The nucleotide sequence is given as TGCGCCAGCAGCCAAGTCAGGGCCTCCTACGAGCAGTACTTC.